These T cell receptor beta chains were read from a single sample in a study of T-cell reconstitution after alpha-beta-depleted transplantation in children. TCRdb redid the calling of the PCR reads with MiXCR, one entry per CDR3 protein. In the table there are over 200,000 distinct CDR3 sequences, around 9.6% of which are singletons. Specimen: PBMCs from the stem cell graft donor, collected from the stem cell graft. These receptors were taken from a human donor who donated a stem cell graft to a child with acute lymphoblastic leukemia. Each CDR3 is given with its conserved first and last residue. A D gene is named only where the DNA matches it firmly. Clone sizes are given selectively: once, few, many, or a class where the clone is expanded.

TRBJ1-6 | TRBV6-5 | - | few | TGTGCCAGCAGTTACTCGGGGACACGCCGGGATTCACCCCTCCACTTT | CASSYSGTRRDSPLHF
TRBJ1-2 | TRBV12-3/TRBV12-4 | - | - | TGTGCCAGCAGTTTAGTTGCAGGGACCAATGGCTACACCTTC | CASSLVAGTNGYTF
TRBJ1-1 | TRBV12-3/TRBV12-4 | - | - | TGTGCCAGCAGTTTCGGGCGCGAAGCTTTCTTT | CASSFGREAFF
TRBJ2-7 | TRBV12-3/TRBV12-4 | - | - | TGTGCCAGCAGCCCTGGGGGGGGGCTTGGCGAGCAGTACTTC | CASSPGGGLGEQYF
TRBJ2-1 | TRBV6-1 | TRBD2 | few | TGTGCCAGCAGCCCCCGTCACTTAGCGGGGCTCAATGAGCAGTTCTTC | CASSPRHLAGLNEQFF
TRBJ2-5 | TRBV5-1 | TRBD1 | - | TGCGCCAGCAGCGGGGACAGGGTAGAGACCCAGTACTTC | CASSGDRVETQYF
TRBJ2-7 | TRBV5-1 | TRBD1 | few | TGCGCCAGCGGCGCCGGGACAGGGCCCTTATACGAGCAGTACTTC | CASGAGTGPLYEQYF
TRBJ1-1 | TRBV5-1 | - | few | TGCGCCAGCAGCTTAGGCCAAGCGGGGAAGAGCACTGAAGCTTTCTTT | CASSLGQAGKSTEAFF
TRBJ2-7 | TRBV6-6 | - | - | TGTGCCAGCAGCCTTCGGGGCTCCTACGAGCAGTACTTC | CASSLRGSYEQYF
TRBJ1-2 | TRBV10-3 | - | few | TGTGCCATCAGTGTGGACAGCTATGGCTACACCTTC | CAISVDSYGYTF
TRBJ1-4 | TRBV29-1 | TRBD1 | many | TGCAGCGTTCTCGACAGGGAAACTAATGAAAAACTGTTTTTT | CSVLDRETNEKLFF
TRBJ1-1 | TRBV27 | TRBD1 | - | TGTGCCAGCAATGGGTTCACAGGGGCTGAAGCTTTCTTT | CASNGFTGAEAFF
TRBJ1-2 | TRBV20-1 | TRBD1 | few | TGCAGTGCTGACCCCCCGGACAGGGGTACTAACTATGGCTACACCTTC | CSADPPDRGTNYGYTF
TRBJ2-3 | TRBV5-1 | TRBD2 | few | TGCGCCAGCAGCGAGGCGGGGGGGTCAGATACGCAGTATTTT | CASSEAGGSDTQYF
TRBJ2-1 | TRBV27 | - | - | TGTGCCAGCTGTCAGGTTGGCGATGAGCAGTTCTTC | CASCQVGDEQFF
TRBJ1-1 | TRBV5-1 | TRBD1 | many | TGCGCCAGCAGCTTCAGGGGGCAGGACACTGAAGCTTTCTTT | CASSFRGQDTEAFF
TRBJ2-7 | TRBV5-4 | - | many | TGTGCCAGCAGCTCTCCCTTTGTCCACGAGCAGTACTTC | CASSSPFVHEQYF
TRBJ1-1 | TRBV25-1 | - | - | TGTGCCAGCAGTGACCACGCGACTTTTAGGTCGACTGAAGCTTTCTTT | CASSDHATFRSTEAFF
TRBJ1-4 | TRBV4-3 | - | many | TGCGCCAGCAGCCAATATGCAGTTACAACTAATGAAAAACTGTTTTTT | CASSQYAVTTNEKLFF
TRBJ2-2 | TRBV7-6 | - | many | TGTGCCAGCAGCTTAGAAGGGAAAACCGGGGAGCTGTTTTTT | CASSLEGKTGELFF
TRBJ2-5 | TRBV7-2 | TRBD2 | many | TGTGCCAGCAGCTTAGCACTAGCGGGGGGGTACCAAGAGACCCAGTACTTC | CASSLALAGGYQETQYF
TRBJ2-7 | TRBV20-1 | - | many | TGCAGTGCTAGAGGCCCCCCCCACAGACTTTACGAGCAGTACTTC | CSARGPPHRLYEQYF
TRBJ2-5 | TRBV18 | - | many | TGTGCCAGCAGCCCCACGGAAGAGACCCAGTACTTC | CASSPTEETQYF
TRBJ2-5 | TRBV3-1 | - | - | TGTGCCAGCAGCCAATTGAAGAGTCCACGAGAGACCCAGTACTTC | CASSQLKSPRETQYF
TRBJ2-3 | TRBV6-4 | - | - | TGTGCCAGCAGTACTCGAATTCCCAAGCGACAGGCTGGGACAGATACGCAGTATTTT | CASSTRIPKRQAGTDTQYF
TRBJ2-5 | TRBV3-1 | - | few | TGTGCCAGCAGCCAAGATTCTTCAGCACTTCAAGAGACCCAGTACTTC | CASSQDSSALQETQYF
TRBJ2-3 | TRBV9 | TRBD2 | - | TGTGCCAGCAGTGAGACTAGCGGGGGGATAGATACGCAGTATTTT | CASSETSGGIDTQYF
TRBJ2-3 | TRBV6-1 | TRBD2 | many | TGTGCCAGCAGTCAAGGACTAGCGGGGATCACAGATACGCAGTATTTT | CASSQGLAGITDTQYF
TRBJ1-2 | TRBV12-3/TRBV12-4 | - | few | TGTGCCAGCAGTTTAGTTGGAGTTGGCTACACCTTC | CASSLVGVGYTF
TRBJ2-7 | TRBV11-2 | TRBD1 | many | TGTGCCAGCAGCTTAGAGGCAGGGGGCTACGAGCAGTACTTC | CASSLEAGGYEQYF
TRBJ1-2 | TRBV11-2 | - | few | TGTGCCAGCAGTTTACAGAGTAACTATGGCTACACCTTC | CASSLQSNYGYTF
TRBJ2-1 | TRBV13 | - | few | TGTGCCAGCAGCTTGACTTTCGGCGGGCGTCATAGGGTCCATGAGCAGTTCTTC | CASSLTFGGRHRVHEQFF
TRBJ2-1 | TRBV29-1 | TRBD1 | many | TGCAGCGCTACGGGACAGGGCTATGAGCAGTTCTTC | CSATGQGYEQFF
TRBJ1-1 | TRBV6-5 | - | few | TGTGCCAGCAGGTACAGGGTGGGGACGAGCACTGAAGCTTTCTTT | CASRYRVGTSTEAFF
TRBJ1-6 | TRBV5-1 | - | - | TGCGCCAGCAGTCCGACTACAGGGATTTCGCCTAATTCACCCCTCCACTTT | CASSPTTGISPNSPLHF
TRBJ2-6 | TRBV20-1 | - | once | TGCAGTGCTAGAGGGTCCCCGACAGGTTTTGCTACTGGGGCCAACGTCCTGACTTTC | CSARGSPTGFATGANVLTF
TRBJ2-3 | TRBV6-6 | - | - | TGTGCCAGCAGTCGCTCAGATACGCAGTATTTT | CASSRSDTQYF
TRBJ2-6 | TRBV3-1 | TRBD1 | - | TGTGCCAGCAGCCATCTGGGACAGGGAAGCTCTGGGGCCAACGTCCTGACTTTC | CASSHLGQGSSGANVLTF
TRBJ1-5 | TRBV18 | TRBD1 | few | TGTGCCAGCTCACCCAGGGGGCATCAGCCCCAGCATTTT | CASSPRGHQPQHF
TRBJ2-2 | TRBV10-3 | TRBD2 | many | TGTGCCATCAGTGACCAGCGGGGGAGGTCCGGGGAGCTGTTTTTT | CAISDQRGRSGELFF
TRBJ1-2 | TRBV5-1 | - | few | TGCGCCAGCAGCTTGGCCCACTGGGCAAACTATGGCTACACCTTC | CASSLAHWANYGYTF
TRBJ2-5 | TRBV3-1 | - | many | TGTGCCAGCAGCCAAGTAGAGACCCAGTACTTC | CASSQVETQYF
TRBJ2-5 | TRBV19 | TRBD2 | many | TGTGCCAGTACCCAAATGGGGGGGGAGACCCAGTACTTC | CASTQMGGETQYF
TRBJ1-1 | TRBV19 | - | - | TGTGCCAGTACCACGATGAGGGGTAACACTGAAGCTTTCTTT | CASTTMRGNTEAFF
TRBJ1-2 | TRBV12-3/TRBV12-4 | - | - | TGTGCCAGCAGTCCAAAACCGTCAGGGCGGGGTGACGGCTATGGCTACACCTTC | CASSPKPSGRGDGYGYTF
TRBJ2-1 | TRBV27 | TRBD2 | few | TGTGCCAGCGGGCTTGGCGGGGGGTGGGATGAGCAGTTCTTC | CASGLGGGWDEQFF
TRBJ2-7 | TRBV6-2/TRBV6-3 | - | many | TGTGCCAGCAGTTACCAGGGGAGCTACGAGCAGTACTTC | CASSYQGSYEQYF
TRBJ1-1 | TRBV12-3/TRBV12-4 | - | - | TGTGCCAGCTACATCGGGGGGACTGAAGCTTTCTTT | CASYIGGTEAFF
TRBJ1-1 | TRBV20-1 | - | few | TGCAGTGCCGTCAGGGGCCGGGGATCTGAAGCTTTCTTT | CSAVRGRGSEAFF
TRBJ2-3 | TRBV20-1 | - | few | TGCAGTGCTAGAGGGGCGGAGGTCACAGATACGCAGTATTTT | CSARGAEVTDTQYF
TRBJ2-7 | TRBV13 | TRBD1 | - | TGTGCCAGCAGCTATGACAGGGTATTCGAGCAGTACTTC | CASSYDRVFEQYF
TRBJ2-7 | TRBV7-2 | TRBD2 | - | TGTGCCAGCAGCCGAGGACTAGCTTTCTACGAGCAGTACTTC | CASSRGLAFYEQYF
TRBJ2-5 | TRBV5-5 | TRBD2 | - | TGTGCCAGCAGCCCAATAGCGGGGGTCTCGATGGAGACCCAGTACTTC | CASSPIAGVSMETQYF
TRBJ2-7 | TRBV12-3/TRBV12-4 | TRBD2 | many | TGTGCCAGCAGCACCGGGACTAGCGGAACCTACGAGCAGTACTTC | CASSTGTSGTYEQYF
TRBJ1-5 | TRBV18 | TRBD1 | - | TGTGCCAGCTCAGAACAGGGGGCGAATCAGCCCCAGCATTTT | CASSEQGANQPQHF
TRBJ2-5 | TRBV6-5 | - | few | TGTGCCAGCAGTTACTATCAGGGACACCAAGAGACCCAGTACTTC | CASSYYQGHQETQYF
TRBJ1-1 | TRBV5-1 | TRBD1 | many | TGCGCCAGCAGCTCCTCTCTTTCCGGACAGGGCGGCACTGAAGCTTTCTTT | CASSSSLSGQGGTEAFF
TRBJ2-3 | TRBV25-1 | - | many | TGTGCCAGCAGTGAACCCCGGTTCGGGACAGATACGCAGTATTTT | CASSEPRFGTDTQYF
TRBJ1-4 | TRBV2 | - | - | TGTGCCAGCAGTGTACGACCCGGCGGGGCTAATGAAAAACTGTTTTTT | CASSVRPGGANEKLFF
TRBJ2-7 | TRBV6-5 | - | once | TGTGCCAGCAGTTACAGTGGATTCCGCGGTTCCTACGAGCAGTACTTC | CASSYSGFRGSYEQYF